Listed below are T cell receptor beta chains from one sample, sequenced in a study of blood T cell repertoires in COVID-19. The data were produced by immunoSEQ multiplex PCR, yet TCRdb's version contains in-frame clones alone and is incomplete. The data hold approximately 200,000 clones, with around 94% observed a single time. Sequencing input: peripheral blood. The source is a man aged 25 to 40 with COVID-19, enrolled during active disease. CDR3s include the opening cysteine and the closing phenylalanine or tryptophan. The order of the fields is V gene, D gene, clone size, J gene, CDR3 protein, CDR3 DNA. The D gene is left open where the match is weak. Expanded clones get a size class; other rows say once, few or many, or leave the size out.

v_call: TRBV2; d_call: TRBD1; clone_size: .; j_call: TRBJ1-5; cdr3_aa: CASSAAWTGGVYF; cdr3_nt: TGTGCCAGCAGTGCCGCTTGGACAGGGGGCGTGTATTTT
v_call: TRBV10-1; d_call: TRBD1; clone_size: .; j_call: TRBJ2-1; cdr3_aa: CASSESRVSGTGPYNEQFF; cdr3_nt: TGCGCCAGCAGTGAGTCTCGTGTGTCGGGGACAGGGCCTTACAATGAGCAGTTCTTC
v_call: TRBV19; d_call: TRBD1; clone_size: .; j_call: TRBJ1-1; cdr3_aa: CASRGKGTGGRTEAFF; cdr3_nt: TGTGCCAGTAGGGGAAAGGGGACAGGGGGCCGGACTGAAGCTTTCTTT
v_call: TRBV5-1; d_call: .; clone_size: .; j_call: TRBJ2-3; cdr3_aa: CASSLGDLRGSTDTQYF; cdr3_nt: TGCGCCAGCAGCTTGGGGGATCTGAGGGGGAGCACAGATACGCAGTATTTT
v_call: TRBV7-9; d_call: .; clone_size: .; j_call: TRBJ1-1; cdr3_aa: CATSSPGQREAFF; cdr3_nt: TGTGCCACCTCGTCTCCCGGACAGAGAGAAGCTTTCTTT
v_call: TRBV19; d_call: .; clone_size: once; j_call: TRBJ1-4; cdr3_aa: CASSWTAIHEKLFF; cdr3_nt: TGTGCCAGTAGTTGGACAGCCATCCATGAAAAACTGTTTTTT
v_call: TRBV6-5; d_call: .; clone_size: .; j_call: TRBJ1-5; cdr3_aa: CASRDRVEPQHF; cdr3_nt: TGTGCCAGCAGGGATCGGGTGGAGCCCCAGCATTTT
v_call: TRBV19; d_call: TRBD1; clone_size: few; j_call: TRBJ1-2; cdr3_aa: CASRTGGAGGYTF; cdr3_nt: TGTGCCAGTAGAACAGGGGGCGCGGGTGGCTACACCTTC
v_call: TRBV6-5; d_call: .; clone_size: .; j_call: TRBJ1-4; cdr3_aa: CASTATGLPNEKLFF; cdr3_nt: TGTGCCAGCACTGCCACGGGACTGCCGAATGAAAAACTGTTTTTT
v_call: TRBV11-2; d_call: .; clone_size: once; j_call: TRBJ1-1; cdr3_aa: CASSLDQFEAFF; cdr3_nt: TGTGCCAGCAGCTTAGACCAATTTGAAGCTTTCTTT
v_call: TRBV6-6; d_call: .; clone_size: .; j_call: TRBJ1-3; cdr3_aa: CASRAAGTLGNTIYF; cdr3_nt: TGTGCCAGCAGAGCCGCCGGGACATTAGGAAACACCATATATTTT
v_call: TRBV30; d_call: .; clone_size: .; j_call: TRBJ1-2; cdr3_aa: CAWSVTGGGYTF; cdr3_nt: TGTGCCTGGAGTGTAACTGGAGGGGGCTACACCTTC
v_call: TRBV11-2; d_call: .; clone_size: .; j_call: TRBJ2-5; cdr3_aa: CASSIPRSRVETQYF; cdr3_nt: TGTGCCAGCAGCATCCCCCGGAGCAGGGTGGAGACCCAGTACTTC
v_call: TRBV21-1; d_call: .; clone_size: .; j_call: TRBJ1-6; cdr3_aa: CAIQRDSSYNSPLHF; cdr3_nt: TGTGCCATCCAGAGGGACAGCTCCTATAATTCACCCCTCCACTTT
v_call: TRBV3-1/TRBV3-2; d_call: .; clone_size: .; j_call: TRBJ2-2; cdr3_aa: CASSQDKGGLAGELFF; cdr3_nt: TGTGCCAGCAGCCAAGATAAGGGGGGGCTGGCCGGGGAGCTGTTTTTT
v_call: TRBV9; d_call: TRBD2; clone_size: .; j_call: TRBJ2-1; cdr3_aa: CASSPLAGGYNEQFF; cdr3_nt: TGTGCCAGCAGCCCACTAGCGGGGGGCTACAATGAGCAGTTCTTC
v_call: TRBV9; d_call: TRBD1; clone_size: .; j_call: TRBJ2-7; cdr3_aa: CASSVVGTGPNEQYF; cdr3_nt: TGTGCCAGCAGCGTAGTGGGGACAGGGCCCAACGAGCAGTACTTC
v_call: TRBV11-2; d_call: .; clone_size: .; j_call: TRBJ2-7; cdr3_aa: CASSLRGTYEQYF; cdr3_nt: TGTGCCAGCAGCTTAAGGGGAACCTACGAGCAGTACTTC
v_call: TRBV12-3/TRBV12-4; d_call: TRBD1; clone_size: .; j_call: TRBJ1-2; cdr3_aa: CASTTGDYGYTF; cdr3_nt: TGTGCCAGCACCACAGGGGACTATGGCTACACCTTC
v_call: TRBV11-2; d_call: TRBD2; clone_size: .; j_call: TRBJ2-5; cdr3_aa: CASSTRAGRETQYF; cdr3_nt: TGTGCCAGCAGCACGAGAGCGGGACGCGAGACCCAGTACTTC
v_call: TRBV6-5; d_call: .; clone_size: once; j_call: TRBJ1-3; cdr3_aa: CASSYLQGGNTIYF; cdr3_nt: TGTGCCAGCAGTTACCTACAGGGTGGAAACACCATATATTTT
v_call: TRBV19; d_call: .; clone_size: .; j_call: TRBJ1-1; cdr3_aa: CASSEGALNTEAFF; cdr3_nt: TGTGCCAGTAGTGAAGGGGCCTTGAACACTGAAGCTTTCTTT
v_call: TRBV7-9; d_call: TRBD1; clone_size: .; j_call: TRBJ2-1; cdr3_aa: CASSSKRQGAIPNEQFF; cdr3_nt: TGTGCCAGCAGCTCCAAGCGACAGGGGGCGATACCAAATGAGCAGTTCTTC
v_call: TRBV12-5; d_call: .; clone_size: .; j_call: TRBJ1-6; cdr3_aa: CASGLRGGNSPLHF; cdr3_nt: TGTGCTAGTGGTTTGCGGGGAGGGAATTCACCCCTCCACTTT
v_call: TRBV10-3; d_call: .; clone_size: .; j_call: TRBJ2-3; cdr3_aa: CAISEQASGVSGTQYF; cdr3_nt: TGTGCCATCAGTGAGCAGGCAAGCGGCGTGTCGGGTACGCAGTATTTT
v_call: TRBV18; d_call: .; clone_size: .; j_call: TRBJ1-1; cdr3_aa: CASSPELYTEAFF; cdr3_nt: TGTGCCAGCTCACCAGAACTGTACACTGAAGCTTTCTTT
v_call: TRBV15; d_call: .; clone_size: .; j_call: TRBJ1-1; cdr3_aa: CATSRDRRVNTEAFF; cdr3_nt: TGTGCCACCAGCAGAGATCGGAGGGTAAACACTGAAGCTTTCTTT
v_call: TRBV6-4; d_call: TRBD1; clone_size: .; j_call: TRBJ2-3; cdr3_aa: CASSEQGSDTQYF; cdr3_nt: TGTGCCAGCAGTGAACAGGGGTCGGATACGCAGTATTTT
v_call: TRBV2; d_call: .; clone_size: .; j_call: TRBJ2-3; cdr3_aa: CASSEVRPTDTQYF; cdr3_nt: TGTGCCAGCAGTGAAGTGAGGCCCACAGATACGCAGTATTTT
v_call: TRBV18; d_call: TRBD1; clone_size: .; j_call: TRBJ1-5; cdr3_aa: CASSPGTGGGNQPQHF; cdr3_nt: TGTGCCAGCTCACCGGGAACAGGGGGCGGAAATCAGCCCCAGCATTTT
v_call: TRBV5-1; d_call: TRBD2; clone_size: .; j_call: TRBJ2-5; cdr3_aa: CASSPRTSGAGETQYF; cdr3_nt: TGCGCCAGCAGCCCAAGGACTAGCGGGGCGGGCGAGACCCAGTACTTC
v_call: TRBV4-1; d_call: TRBD1; clone_size: .; j_call: TRBJ1-5; cdr3_aa: CASSLQTGEPQHF; cdr3_nt: TGCGCCAGCAGCCTCCAGACAGGGGAGCCCCAGCATTTT
v_call: TRBV7-9; d_call: .; clone_size: .; j_call: TRBJ2-2; cdr3_aa: CASSLVRAGRATGELFF; cdr3_nt: TGTGCCAGCAGCTTAGTGAGGGCGGGCCGGGCCACCGGGGAGCTGTTTTTT
v_call: TRBV11-1; d_call: .; clone_size: .; j_call: TRBJ1-1; cdr3_aa: CASSSRGATEAFF; cdr3_nt: TGTGCCAGCAGCTCTCGGGGGGCCACTGAAGCTTTCTTT
v_call: TRBV28; d_call: .; clone_size: .; j_call: TRBJ2-3; cdr3_aa: CASTSRRSRRAPPTQYF; cdr3_nt: TGTGCCAGCACCTCACGGAGGTCCCGTCGGGCACCACCTACGCAGTATTTT
v_call: TRBV11-2; d_call: .; clone_size: .; j_call: TRBJ2-7; cdr3_aa: CASSGRGRIEQYF; cdr3_nt: TGTGCCAGCAGCGGCAGGGGTAGGATCGAGCAGTACTTC
v_call: TRBV5-6; d_call: .; clone_size: .; j_call: TRBJ2-1; cdr3_aa: CASSLTGNEQFF; cdr3_nt: TGTGCCAGCAGCTTGACAGGCAATGAGCAGTTCTTC
v_call: TRBV7-9; d_call: TRBD2; clone_size: .; j_call: TRBJ2-2; cdr3_aa: CASSPGLAGYTGELFF; cdr3_nt: TGTGCCAGCAGCCCGGGACTAGCGGGCTACACCGGGGAGCTGTTTTTT
v_call: TRBV9; d_call: .; clone_size: .; j_call: TRBJ1-1; cdr3_aa: CASSGSGGAYNTEAFF; cdr3_nt: TGTGCCAGCAGCGGCTCTGGGGGGGCTTATAACACTGAAGCTTTCTTT
v_call: TRBV11-2; d_call: TRBD1; clone_size: .; j_call: TRBJ1-1; cdr3_aa: CASSLVGQVVTEAFF; cdr3_nt: TGTGCCAGCAGCTTAGTCGGACAGGTCGTCACTGAAGCTTTCTTT
v_call: TRBV6-2/TRBV6-3; d_call: .; clone_size: .; j_call: TRBJ2-3; cdr3_aa: CASSYGSNTQYF; cdr3_nt: TGTGCCAGCAGTTACGGTAGTAATACGCAGTATTTT
v_call: TRBV5-1; d_call: TRBD1; clone_size: .; j_call: TRBJ1-2; cdr3_aa: CASSWGTVNYGYTF; cdr3_nt: TGCGCCAGCAGCTGGGGGACAGTTAACTATGGCTACACCTTC
v_call: TRBV7-9; d_call: .; clone_size: .; j_call: TRBJ1-4; cdr3_aa: CASSSTTFATNEKLFF; cdr3_nt: TGTGCCAGCAGCTCAACGACATTTGCAACTAATGAAAAACTGTTTTTT
v_call: TRBV4-2; d_call: TRBD2; clone_size: .; j_call: TRBJ2-7; cdr3_aa: CASSQTGTSEIEQYF; cdr3_nt: TGTGCCAGCAGCCAAACCGGGACTAGCGAGATCGAGCAGTACTTC
v_call: TRBV24-1; d_call: TRBD1; clone_size: .; j_call: TRBJ1-1; cdr3_aa: CATSEHDHRGRTEAFF; cdr3_nt: TGTGCCACCAGTGAGCATGACCACAGGGGCAGGACTGAAGCTTTCTTT
v_call: TRBV19; d_call: TRBD1; clone_size: .; j_call: TRBJ1-4; cdr3_aa: CASGTGGVEKLFF; cdr3_nt: TGTGCCTCAGGGACAGGGGGTGTCGAAAAACTGTTTTTT
v_call: TRBV6-5; d_call: .; clone_size: .; j_call: TRBJ1-3; cdr3_aa: CASRSGGTSSTIYF; cdr3_nt: TGTGCCAGCAGGTCCGGGGGAACATCATCCACCATATATTTT